This T cell receptor (beta chain) stems from a study of T-cell reconstitution after alpha-beta-depleted transplantation in children. TCRbeta library construction was performed incorporating unique molecular identifiers. TCRdb reprocessed the PCR reads with MiXCR, giving one entry per CDR3 protein. The table lists under 250,000 distinct CDR3 sequences, approximately 17% of them singletons. In regard to this clonotype: Its antigen is not known.

General study results and limits: The authors attributed T-cell counts and diversity one year after transplant mostly to newly produced T cells.

The sequence derives from a male patient aged 2-10 years who had a stem cell transplant for acute lymphoblastic leukemia, so the T cells may come from the graft donor. The sample was PBMCs, mostly from graft donor cells, taken 360 days after TCRalphabeta/CD19-depleted stem cell transplant.

CDR3 sequence (DNA): TGTGCCAGCAGCGCCTGGGCGGGGGCCATCACAGATACGCAGTATTTT. Translated: CASSAWAGAITDTQYF. V gene TRBV7-2 combines with J gene TRBJ2-3; possibly TRBD2 for D (7 bases). Trimming removed 5 bases from V and 2 bases from J, with 17 bases in between. The CDR3 has 16 amino acids. Germline CDR1 is SGHTA and CDR2 is FQGNSA.